This TCR beta chain was captured in a study of cytomegalovirus exposure and HLA in healthy donors. Points from the study as a whole: The study labeled 164 TCR beta chains cytomegalovirus-associated. Researchers reportedly found TCR beta sequences accurately predicted most subjects' HLA-A and HLA-B alleles.

A remark on this clone: Its antigen is as yet unknown. One junction end does not reproduce the germline sequence, and a read error may be involved.

The length of the CDR3 is 15 residues. Germline-derived CDR1 and CDR2 are SGHNT and YYREEE (reference sequence). PCR involved 60 Vbeta and 13 Jbeta primers. Clones were read by immunoSEQ multiplex PCR, and TCRdb kept only the in-frame ones, dropping some. The table has over 150,000 clones, around 78% seen once. Sequencing input: PBMCs. V is TRBV5-4 and J is TRBJ2-5, with TRBD1 as a possible D gene (6 bases). This TCR was recovered from a woman aged 50 to 60 in good health and CMV-seropositive. The CDR3 bases are TGTGCCAGCACCTTGGGCGCAGGGGAGCAAGAGACCCAGTACTTC. It encodes CASTLGAGEQETQYF.